This T cell receptor beta chain was captured by sequencing in a study of brain T cells in children with intractable seizures. Study-wide results and caveats: Patients' HCMV serostatus was unknown; virus specificity rests on CDR3 similarity alone. Pre-surgery blood may have been undersampled, hiding some clones.

The repertoire was sequenced with immunoSEQ multiplex PCR; TCRdb's copy has only in-frame clones and lacks some. Of around 340,000 clones in the sample, roughly 93% are singletons; the top ten hold 4.5% to 7%. The time point is: blood from clinic visit 5 months post-surgery; TSC patient then seizure free. Only cases whose brain tissue showed the highest T cell transcript signatures were sequenced. Patients received at least one anti-epileptic drug before surgery. Turning to this clone: Its antigen remains unidentified.

Germline loops: CDR1 MGHRA, CDR2 YSYEKL. Trimming took off 4 bases at V and 0 bases at J, with 9 bases between the two ends. The CDR3 runs to 15 residues. The V call is TRBV4-1, the J call TRBJ1-4, with unresolved D. Sequencing used peripheral blood, obtained roughly 5 months after surgery. The source of this sequence is a boy under two years old with tuberous sclerosis and intractable seizures. The CDR3 region is CASSPVGATNEKLFF. As DNA, the CDR3 is TGCGCCAGCAGCCCTGTAGGCGCAACTAATGAAAAACTGTTTTTT.